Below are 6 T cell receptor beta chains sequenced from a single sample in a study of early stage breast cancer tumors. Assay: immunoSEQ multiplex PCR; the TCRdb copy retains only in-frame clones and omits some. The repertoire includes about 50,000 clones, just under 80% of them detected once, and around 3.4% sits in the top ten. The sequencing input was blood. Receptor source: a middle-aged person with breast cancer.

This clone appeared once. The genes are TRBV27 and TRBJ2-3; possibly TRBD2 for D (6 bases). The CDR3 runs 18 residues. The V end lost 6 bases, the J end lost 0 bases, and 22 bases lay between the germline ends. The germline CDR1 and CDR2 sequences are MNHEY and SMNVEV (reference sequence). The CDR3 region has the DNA TGTGCCAGCAGCCAACTCCGGGACTCGATTACGAGCACAGATACGCAGTATTTT. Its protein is CASSQLRDSITSTDTQYF.

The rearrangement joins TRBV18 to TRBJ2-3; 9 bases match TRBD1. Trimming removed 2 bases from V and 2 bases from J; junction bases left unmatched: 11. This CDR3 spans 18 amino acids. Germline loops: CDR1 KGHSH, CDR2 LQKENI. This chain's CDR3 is CASSPFTTGGAPTDTQYF. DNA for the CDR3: TGTGCCAGCTCACCATTTACGACAGGGGGAGCACCCACAGATACGCAGTATTTT.

In nucleotides, the CDR3 is TGTGCCAGCAGCTTGACGGAGGAAGAGACCCAGTACTTC. Translating it yields CASSLTEEETQYF. The rearrangement links TRBV5-6 to TRBJ2-5; D possibly corresponds to TRBD2 (5 bases). Germline V gene lookup returns CDR1 SGHDT and CDR2 YYEEEE. The CDR3 totals 13 residues. The germline V and J ends were trimmed by 1 base and 3 bases, with 7 bases remaining between them.

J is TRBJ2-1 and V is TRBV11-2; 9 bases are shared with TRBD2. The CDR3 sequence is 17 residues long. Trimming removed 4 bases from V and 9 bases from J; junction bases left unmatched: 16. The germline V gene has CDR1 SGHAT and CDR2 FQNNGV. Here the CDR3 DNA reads TGTGCCAGCAGCTCACCTTCCCGGCTAGCGGGATACGGTGAGCAGTTCTTC. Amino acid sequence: CASSSPSRLAGYGEQFF.

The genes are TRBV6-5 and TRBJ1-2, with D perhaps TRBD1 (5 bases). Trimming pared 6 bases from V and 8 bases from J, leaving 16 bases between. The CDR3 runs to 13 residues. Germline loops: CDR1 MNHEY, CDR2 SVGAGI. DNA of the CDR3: TGTGCCAGCAGACCCGCAGGGCTGAGGGGCTACACCTTC. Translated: CASRPAGLRGYTF.

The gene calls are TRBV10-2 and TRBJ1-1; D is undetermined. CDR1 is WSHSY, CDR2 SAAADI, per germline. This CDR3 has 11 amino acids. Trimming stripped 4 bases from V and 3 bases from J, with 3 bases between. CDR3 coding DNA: TGCGCCAGCAGTGCATACACTGAAGCTTTCTTT. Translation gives CASSAYTEAFF.